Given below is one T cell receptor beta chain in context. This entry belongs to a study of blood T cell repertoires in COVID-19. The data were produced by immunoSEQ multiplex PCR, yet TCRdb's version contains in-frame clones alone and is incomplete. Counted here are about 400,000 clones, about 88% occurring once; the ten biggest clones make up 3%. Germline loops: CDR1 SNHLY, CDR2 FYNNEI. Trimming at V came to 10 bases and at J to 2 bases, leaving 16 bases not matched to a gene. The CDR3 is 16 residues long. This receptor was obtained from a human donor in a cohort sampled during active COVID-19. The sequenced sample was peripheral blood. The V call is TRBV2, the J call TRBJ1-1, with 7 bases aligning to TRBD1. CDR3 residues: CATVVGDRRYNTEAFF. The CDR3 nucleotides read TGTGCCACCGTCGTAGGGGACAGACGATATAACACTGAAGCTTTCTTT. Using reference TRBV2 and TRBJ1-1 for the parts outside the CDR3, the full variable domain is EPEVTQTPSHQVTQMGQEVILRCVPISNHLYFYWYRQILGQKVEFLVSFYNNEISEKSEIFDDQFSVERPDGSNFTLKIRSTKLEDSAMYFCATVVGDRRYNTEAFFGQGTRLTVV.